This TCR beta chain was documented in a study of CD8 T cells in Susac syndrome (dated by TCRdb to about 2019). Study-level background: Among the Susac syndrome patients who were sequenced, clinically active disease was present in six and clinical remission was observed in eight or nine. At the time of blood withdrawal, Susac syndrome patients were either therapy-naive, taking corticosteroids (with some also receiving IVIg), or on IVIg alone. Repertoire sequencing was used to test whether CD8+ T cell activation and differentiation in Susac syndrome was antigen driven. The full study reports these points: The study acknowledged that relatively few individuals were included in the TCR sequencing and HLA analysis. The CD4+ T cell repertoire of patients with Susac syndrome showed no detectable clonal expansion.

Turning to this clonotype: Its recognized antigen is unknown. No clone much larger than this one lies a single base away; base qualities are absent.

The CDR3 measures 15 amino acids from cysteine to phenylalanine. Just the 45-base CDR3 DNA is kept, in frame starting at base 1. V ends up 6 bases short and J 5 bases short, with an unmatched junction base count of 8. CDR1 is given as SEHNR and CDR2 as FQNEAQ, both from the germline V gene (reference sequence). RNA was extracted with the RNeasy kit and about 0.5 to 1 ug was reverse transcribed using random hexamers. TCR beta CDR3 regions were amplified with the immunoSEQ multiplex PCR assay covering 54 Vbeta and 13 Jbeta segments. Bias from PCR amplification was corrected by using a synthetic template baseline for primer optimization and for computational correction. The authors' pipeline ran thus. Only productive sequences were kept, with reads annotated to V, D and J genes according to IMGT and analyzed in immunoSEQ Analyzer. Clonality was calculated as one minus the Shannon entropy normalized by log2 of the number of productive unique sequences. Public and private clones were assessed among the 100 most prevalent clones of each patient and control. A clone was defined as Susac-specific if it was absent from the healthy and MS cohorts, from 1052 published viral clones and from other ImmuneACCESS disease sequences. TCRdb trimmed public reads at Q25 via fastp, called clones via MiXCR and kept in-frame beta chains. Every distinct CDR3 protein forms one entry, paired with its most common genes and DNA. The V and J calls were determined by TCRdb, not by the authors. This sample gives 140,000 or so distinct CDR3 sequences in total; about 94% of them show up just once. The ten largest clones add up to roughly 0.08% of the sample.

Peripheral blood CD8+ and CD4+ T cells from healthy donors, Susac syndrome patients and multiple sclerosis patients were profiled by high-throughput TCR beta sequencing. Recently defined diagnostic criteria for definite or probable disease were met by the Susac syndrome patients. CD8+ TEMRA cells were enriched by FACS, while bulk CD8+ and CD4+ T cells were purified by magnetic negative isolation. Blood was drawn into EDTA tubes, processed within 24 hours, and PBMCs were isolated by density gradient centrifugation. PBMCs intended for TCR sequencing were cryopreserved in liquid nitrogen and thawed later in a water bath at 37 degrees C. The sorted or isolated CD4+, CD8+ and CD8+ TEMRA cells reached a purity of at least 90%.

This clonotype was sampled from a human donor with Susac syndrome. The sequenced sample consisted of CD4+ T cells from PBMCs. This receptor chain uses TRBV7-9 and TRBJ2-2; TRBD2 agrees with 8 junctional bases. The CDR3 in this case is CASRTGTRETGELFF. The nucleotide sequence reads as follows: TGTGCCAGCAGGACCGGGACTAGGGAGACCGGGGAGCTGTTTTTT.